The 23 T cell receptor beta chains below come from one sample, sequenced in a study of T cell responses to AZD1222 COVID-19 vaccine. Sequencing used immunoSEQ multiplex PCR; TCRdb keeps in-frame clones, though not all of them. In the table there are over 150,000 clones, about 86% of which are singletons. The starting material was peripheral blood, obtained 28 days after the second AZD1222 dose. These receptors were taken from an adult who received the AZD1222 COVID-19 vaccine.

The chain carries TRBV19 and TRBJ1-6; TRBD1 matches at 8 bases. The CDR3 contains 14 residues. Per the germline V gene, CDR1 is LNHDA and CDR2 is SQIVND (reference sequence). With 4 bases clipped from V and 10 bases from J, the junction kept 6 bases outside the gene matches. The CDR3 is CASSNQGARSPLHF. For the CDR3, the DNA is TGTGCCAGTAGTAATCAGGGGGCTAGGTCACCCCTCCACTTT. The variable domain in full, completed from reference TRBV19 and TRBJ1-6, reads DGGITQSPKYLFRKEGQNVTLSCEQNLNHDAMYWYRQDPGQGLRLIYYSQIVNDFQKGDIAEGYSVSREKKESFPLTVTSAQKNPTAFYLCASSNQGARSPLHFGNGTRLTVT.

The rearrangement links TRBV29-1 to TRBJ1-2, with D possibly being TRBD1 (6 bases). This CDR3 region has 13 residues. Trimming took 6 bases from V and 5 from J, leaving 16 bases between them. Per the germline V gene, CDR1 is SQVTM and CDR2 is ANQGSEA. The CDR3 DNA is TGCAGCGTGTCAAACAGGGCTACTTATGGCTACACCTTC. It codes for CSVSNRATYGYTF. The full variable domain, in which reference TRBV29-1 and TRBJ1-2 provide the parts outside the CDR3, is SAVISQKPSRDICQRGTSLTIQCQVDSQVTMMFWYRQQPGQSLTLIATANQGSEATYESGFVIDKFPISRPNLTFSTLTVSNMSPEDSSIYLCSVSNRATYGYTFGSGTRLTVV.

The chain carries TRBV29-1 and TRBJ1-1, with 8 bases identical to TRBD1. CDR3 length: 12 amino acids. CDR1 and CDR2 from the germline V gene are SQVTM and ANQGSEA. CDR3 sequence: CIGQGGDTEAFF. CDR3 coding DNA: TGCATAGGACAGGGAGGAGACACTGAAGCTTTCTTT.

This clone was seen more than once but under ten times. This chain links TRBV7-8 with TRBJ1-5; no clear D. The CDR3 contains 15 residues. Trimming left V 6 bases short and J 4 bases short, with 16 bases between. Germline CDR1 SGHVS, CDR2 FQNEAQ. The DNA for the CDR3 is TGTGCCAGCAGTTCCGGGTCGGGCCCTAATCAGCCCCAGCATTTT. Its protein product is CASSSGSGPNQPQHF.

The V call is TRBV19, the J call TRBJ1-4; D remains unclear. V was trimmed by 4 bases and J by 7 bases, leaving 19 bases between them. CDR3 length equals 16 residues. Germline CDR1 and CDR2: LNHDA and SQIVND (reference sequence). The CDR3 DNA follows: TGTGCCAGTAGTAACCTCGTCGGAGGTCGCGGTGAAAAACTGTTTTTT. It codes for CASSNLVGGRGEKLFF.

The CDR3 DNA is TGTGCCAGCAGTGACCAAAATCGACAGGGATTATACTATGGCTACACCTTC. This encodes CASSDQNRQGLYYGYTF. V gene TRBV25-1 combines with J gene TRBJ1-2, with TRBD1 matching over 7 bases. Trimming removed 3 bases from V and 3 bases from J; junction bases left unmatched: 13. Germline CDR1 MGHDK, CDR2 SYGVNS. CDR3 length: 17 residues.

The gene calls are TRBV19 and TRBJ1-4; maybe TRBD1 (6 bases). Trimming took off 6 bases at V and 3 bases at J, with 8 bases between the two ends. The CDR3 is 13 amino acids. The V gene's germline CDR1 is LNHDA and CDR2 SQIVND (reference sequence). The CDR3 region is CASSEGANEKLFF. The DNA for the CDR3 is TGTGCCAGTAGCGAGGGGGCTAATGAAAAACTGTTTTTT.

The CDR3 here is CASSITGNSPLHF. CDR3 nucleotide sequence: TGTGCCAGCAGTATAACAGGGAACTCACCCCTCCACTTT. The chain joins TRBV28 to TRBJ1-6; a weak D match, TRBD1 (6 bases). Germline loops: CDR1 MDHEN, CDR2 SYDVKM. Deletions cut 5 bases from V and 10 bases from J, with 12 bases between. This CDR3 is built from 13 residues.

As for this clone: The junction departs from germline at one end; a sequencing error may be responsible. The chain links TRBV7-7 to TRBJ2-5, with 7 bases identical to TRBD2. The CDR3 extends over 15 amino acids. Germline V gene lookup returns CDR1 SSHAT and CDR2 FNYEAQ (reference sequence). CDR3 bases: TGTGCTAGCAGCCCGATCGGCGGGGGACAAGAGACCCAGTACTTC. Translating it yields CASSPIGGGQETQYF.

The CDR3 reads CASSPGRANEQFF. In DNA, the CDR3 is TGTGCCAGCTCACCAGGGCGGGCCAATGAGCAGTTCTTC. The chain has TRBV18 and TRBJ2-1, with a weak D call TRBD2 (5 bases). Per germline, CDR1 KGHSH and CDR2 LQKENI. Deletions cut 2 bases from V and 6 bases from J, with 8 bases between. CDR3 length: 13 amino acids.

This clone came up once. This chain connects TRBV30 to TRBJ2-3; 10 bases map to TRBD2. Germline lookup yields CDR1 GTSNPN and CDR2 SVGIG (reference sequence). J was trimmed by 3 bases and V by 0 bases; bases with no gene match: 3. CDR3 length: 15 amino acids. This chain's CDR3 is CAWSVLGLATDTQYF. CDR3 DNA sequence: TGTGCCTGGAGTGTACTGGGACTAGCGACAGATACGCAGTATTTT.

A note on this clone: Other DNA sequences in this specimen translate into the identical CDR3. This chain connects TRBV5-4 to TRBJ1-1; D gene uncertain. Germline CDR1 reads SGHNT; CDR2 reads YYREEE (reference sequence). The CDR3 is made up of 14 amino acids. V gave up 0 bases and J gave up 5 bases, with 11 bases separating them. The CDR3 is CASSLEGPRTEAFF. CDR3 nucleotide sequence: TGTGCCAGCAGCTTGGAGGGCCCGCGGACTGAAGCTTTCTTT.

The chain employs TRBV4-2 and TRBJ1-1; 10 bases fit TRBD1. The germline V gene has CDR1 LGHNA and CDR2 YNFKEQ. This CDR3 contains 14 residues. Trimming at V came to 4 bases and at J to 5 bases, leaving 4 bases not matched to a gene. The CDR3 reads CASSLMGQGTEAFF. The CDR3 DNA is TGTGCCAGCAGCCTCATGGGACAGGGGACTGAAGCTTTCTTT.

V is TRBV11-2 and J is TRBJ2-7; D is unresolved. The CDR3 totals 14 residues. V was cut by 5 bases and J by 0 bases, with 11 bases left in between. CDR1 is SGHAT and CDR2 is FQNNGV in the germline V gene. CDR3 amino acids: CASSPVGASYEQYF. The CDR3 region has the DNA TGTGCCAGCAGCCCCGTCGGAGCCTCCTACGAGCAGTACTTC.

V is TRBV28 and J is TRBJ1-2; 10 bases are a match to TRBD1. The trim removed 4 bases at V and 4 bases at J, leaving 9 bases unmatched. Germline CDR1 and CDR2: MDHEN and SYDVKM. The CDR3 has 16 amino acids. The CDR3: CASSSLDRGPSYGYTF. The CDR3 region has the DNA TGTGCCAGCAGTTCCCTCGACAGGGGGCCAAGCTATGGCTACACCTTC.

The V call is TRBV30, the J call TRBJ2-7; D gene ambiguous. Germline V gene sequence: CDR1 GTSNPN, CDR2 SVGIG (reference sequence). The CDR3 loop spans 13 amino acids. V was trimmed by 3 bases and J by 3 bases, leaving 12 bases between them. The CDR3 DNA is TGTGCCTGGAGCCCCCAACCTCTCTACGAGCAGTACTTC. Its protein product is CAWSPQPLYEQYF.

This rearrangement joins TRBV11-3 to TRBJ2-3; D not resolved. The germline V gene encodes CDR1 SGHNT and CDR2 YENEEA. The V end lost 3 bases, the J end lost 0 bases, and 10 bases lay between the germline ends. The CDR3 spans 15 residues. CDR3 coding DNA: TGTGCCAGCAGCTTGGGTGGCTATAGCACAGATACGCAGTATTTT. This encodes CASSLGGYSTDTQYF.

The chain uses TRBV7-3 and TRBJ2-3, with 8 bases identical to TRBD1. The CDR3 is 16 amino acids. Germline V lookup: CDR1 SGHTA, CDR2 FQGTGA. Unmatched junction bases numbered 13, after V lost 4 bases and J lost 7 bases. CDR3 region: CASSSAGQVLINTQYF. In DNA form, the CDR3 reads TGTGCCAGCAGCTCGGCGGGACAGGTCTTGATTAATACGCAGTATTTT.

The CDR3 DNA sequence: TGTGCCTGGAACTCCGACTACACGGTGTGGGAGCAGTACTTC. Its protein is CAWNSDYTVWEQYF. This rearrangement joins TRBV30 to TRBJ2-7; TRBD2 is a possible D gene (5 bases). The germline V gene has CDR1 GTSNPN and CDR2 SVGIG (reference sequence). The ends were cut back, 4 bases at V and 7 bases at J, with 20 bases in the middle. The CDR3 is 14 amino acids.

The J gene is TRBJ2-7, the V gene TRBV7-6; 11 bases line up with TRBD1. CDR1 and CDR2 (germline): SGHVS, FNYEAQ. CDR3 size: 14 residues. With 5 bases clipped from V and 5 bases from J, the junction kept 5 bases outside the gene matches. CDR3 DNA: TGTGCCAGCAGCAGCCGGACAGGGGGCGACGAGCAGTACTTC. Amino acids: CASSSRTGGDEQYF.

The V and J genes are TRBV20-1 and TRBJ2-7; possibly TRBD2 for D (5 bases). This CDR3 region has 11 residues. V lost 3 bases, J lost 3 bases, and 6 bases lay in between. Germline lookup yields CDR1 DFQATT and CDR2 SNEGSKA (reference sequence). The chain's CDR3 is CSASRGYEQYF. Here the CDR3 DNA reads TGCAGTGCTAGCCGGGGCTACGAGCAGTACTTC.

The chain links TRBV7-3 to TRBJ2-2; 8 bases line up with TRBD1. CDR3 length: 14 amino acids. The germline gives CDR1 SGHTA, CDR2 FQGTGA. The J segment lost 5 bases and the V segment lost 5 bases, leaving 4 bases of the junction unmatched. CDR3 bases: TGTGCCAGCAGCCGGGACAGGAGGACCGGGGAGCTGTTTTTT. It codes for CASSRDRRTGELFF.

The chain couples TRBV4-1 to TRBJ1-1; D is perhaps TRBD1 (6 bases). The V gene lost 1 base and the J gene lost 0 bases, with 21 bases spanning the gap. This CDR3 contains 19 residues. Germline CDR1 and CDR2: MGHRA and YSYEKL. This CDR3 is CASSQVPAQGLLMNTEAFF. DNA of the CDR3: TGCGCCAGCAGCCAAGTGCCTGCGCAGGGGTTACTAATGAACACTGAAGCTTTCTTT.